These T cell receptor beta chains were read from a single sample in a study of T cells after yellow fever vaccination. TCRdb reprocessed the 5' RACE reads with MiXCR, giving one entry per CDR3 protein. The sample contains 500,000 to 650,000 distinct CDR3 sequences, less than 15% of which appear only once. The material was PBMCs, obtained on the day of the yellow fever booster vaccination. The source of these receptors is a man aged 30-40 years who received the YFV17D yellow fever vaccine. CDR3s include the opening cysteine and the closing phenylalanine or tryptophan. D genes are given only for firm matches. The size entry is marked missing in some rows and otherwise reads once, few, many or a size class.

D,J,size,V,CDR3,DNA
TRBD1,TRBJ2-5,.,TRBV7-3,CASSLGGQGEETQYF,TGTGCCAGCAGCTTAGGCGGGCAGGGGGAAGAGACCCAGTACTTC
.,TRBJ2-7,.,TRBV6-1,CASTRTNSYEQYF,TGTGCCAGCACCCGAACTAACTCCTACGAGCAGTACTTC
.,TRBJ1-2,few,TRBV18,CASSPIPGSPNYGYTF,TGTGCCAGCTCACCAATTCCCGGCTCCCCTAACTATGGCTACACCTTC
.,TRBJ2-2,once,TRBV25-1,CASSVADANTGELFF,TGTGCCAGCAGTGTCGCGGACGCGAACACCGGGGAGCTGTTTTTT
.,TRBJ2-7,many,TRBV7-8,CASSLNGHEQYF,TGTGCCAGCAGCTTAAACGGGCACGAGCAGTACTTC
.,TRBJ2-1,.,TRBV7-3,CASSQSYSSYNEQFF,TGTGCCAGCAGCCAGTCCTACTCCTCCTACAATGAGCAGTTCTTC
.,TRBJ1-5,few,TRBV30,CAWSVGDGLRRPQHF,TGTGCCTGGAGTGTAGGAGACGGCCTTCGGAGGCCCCAGCATTTT
.,TRBJ2-3,.,TRBV5-5,CASSWDWSTDTQYF,TGTGCCAGCAGCTGGGACTGGAGCACAGATACGCAGTATTTT
TRBD2,TRBJ2-7,.,TRBV28,CASTSPGTSGTHEQYF,TGTGCCAGCACTTCCCCGGGGACTAGCGGGACTCACGAGCAGTACTTC
TRBD1,TRBJ1-2,.,TRBV7-2,CASSVIRDRPCTF,TGTGCCAGCAGCGTGATCCGGGACAGGCCTTGCACCTTC
.,TRBJ2-6,few,TRBV5-5,CASSLGRGVGANVLTF,TGTGCCAGCAGCTTAGGTCGTGGTGTTGGGGCCAACGTCCTGACTTTC
.,TRBJ1-6,.,TRBV7-2,CASSLFGDTNSPLHF,TGTGCCAGCAGCCTCTTTGGGGACACTAATTCACCCCTCCACTTT
TRBD2,TRBJ2-3,few,TRBV12-3/TRBV12-4,CASSPGLTSGTDTQYF,TGTGCCAGCAGTCCGGGACTGACTAGCGGCACAGATACGCAGTATTTT
TRBD2,TRBJ2-1,.,TRBV4-3,CASSQDPPTSGGEQFF,TGCGCCAGCAGCCAAGATCCCCCCACTAGCGGGGGTGAGCAGTTCTTC
TRBD2,TRBJ2-2,.,TRBV7-7,CASSRTGTSAGELFF,TGTGCCAGCAGCCGAACCGGGACTAGTGCCGGGGAGCTGTTTTTT
.,TRBJ2-7,many,TRBV5-1,CASSLGGRDDYEQYF,TGCGCCAGCAGCTTGGGGGGCCGGGACGACTACGAGCAGTACTTC
.,TRBJ2-1,few,TRBV9,CASSVGRGQYNEQFF,TGTGCCAGCAGCGTAGGCAGGGGTCAATACAATGAGCAGTTCTTC
.,TRBJ1-5,few,TRBV29-1,CSVGPGSNQPQHF,TGCAGCGTCGGTCCGGGGAGCAATCAGCCCCAGCATTTT
.,TRBJ1-5,.,TRBV6-6,CASRSRDYQPQHF,TGTGCCAGCAGATCCCGGGACTATCAGCCCCAGCATTTT
.,TRBJ2-5,few,TRBV20-1,CSARTNQETQYF,TGCAGTGCTAGGACTAATCAAGAGACCCAGTACTTC
.,TRBJ1-5,many,TRBV20-1,CSASVGGLGNQPQHF,TGCAGTGCTAGCGTGGGAGGGTTGGGCAATCAGCCCCAGCATTTT
.,TRBJ2-1,.,TRBV10-3,CAISEGGNYNEQFF,TGTGCCATCAGTGAAGGCGGGAACTACAATGAGCAGTTCTTC
.,TRBJ2-2,few,TRBV6-2/TRBV6-3,CASSYPTGPDTGELFF,TGTGCCAGCAGTTACCCCACAGGGCCTGACACCGGGGAGCTGTTTTTT
TRBD1,TRBJ1-1,few,TRBV6-6,CASSYSVGDSKIF,TGTGCCAGCAGTTACTCAGTGGGGGACAGCAAAATCTTT
.,TRBJ2-1,many,TRBV20-1,CSARKFKAFEQFF,TGCAGTGCTAGGAAGTTTAAGGCTTTTGAGCAGTTCTTC
TRBD2,TRBJ2-3,few,TRBV4-2,CASTSQGGSRTDTQYF,TGTGCCAGCACCTCCCAGGGCGGGAGTCGGACAGATACGCAGTATTTT